This TCR beta chain was recorded in a study of T cells in Graves' hyperthyroidism and ophthalmopathy. Turning to the study itself: Peripheral blood sampling occurred at initial diagnosis, before any treatment. Study-wide findings and caveats: Ophthalmopathy was identified by the model a median about seven months ahead of onset. Blood samples included most of the expanded thyroid clonotypes exceeding 0.001.

Template material for amplifying TCR beta CDR3 regions consisted of RNA transcripts. TCR CDR3 underwent first-round RT-PCR with the HTBI primer set. One entry per CDR3 protein, called by TCRdb with MiXCR from the multiplex PCR reads. The sample contains 500,000 or so distinct CDR3 sequences, about 16% of which appear only once. V dropped 7 bases and J dropped 2; count of bases not matched to a gene: 8. The CDR3 totals 14 residues. The germline gives CDR1 MDHEN, CDR2 SYDVKM. Ophthalmopathy patients had moderate-to-severe active disease, CAS ≥3, NOSPECS ≥4, and disease duration under 3 months. This clonotype occurred many times. Its specificity is unknown.

The sequenced material came from blood. The chain uses TRBV28 and TRBJ2-7; 7 bases are a match to TRBD1. The sequence derives from a woman in her 30s with Graves' ophthalmopathy. The CDR3 loop reads CASTPGTAAYEQYF. In nucleotides, the CDR3 is TGTGCCAGCACCCCAGGGACAGCCGCCTACGAGCAGTACTTC.